One and the same sample provided the 21 T cell receptor beta chains below, sequenced in a study of T cells in Graves' hyperthyroidism and ophthalmopathy. Amplification targeted TCR beta CDR3 regions from RNA transcripts. An initial round of RT-PCR targeting the TCR CDR3 relied on the HTBI primer set. TCRdb independently ran MiXCR on the multiplex PCR reads; one entry per CDR3 protein. The table records roughly 560,000 distinct CDR3 sequences, 14% to 15% of them present only once. Sequencing input: blood. The receptors come from a woman aged 40 to 49 with Graves' ophthalmopathy.

The V gene is TRBV6-2 or TRBV6-3, the J gene TRBJ2-7, with D perhaps assigned TRBD1 or TRBD2 (5 bases each). V gave up 4 bases and J gave up 1 base, with 20 bases separating them. Germline lookup yields CDR1 MNHEY and CDR2 SVGEGT. The CDR3 has 17 residues. The CDR3 DNA reads as TGTGCCAGCAGTTCCGCCGCTGTAGGGGACCAGTCCTACGAGCAGTACTTC. It yields the protein CASSSAAVGDQSYEQYF.

This clonotype showed up just a few times. This chain joins TRBV11-2 and TRBJ2-6; D unresolved. The germline CDR1 and CDR2 sequences are SGHAT and FQNNGV. V lost 5 bases to trimming and J lost 0 bases, with 11 bases between them. The CDR3 sequence is 16 residues long. The CDR3 loop is CASSRTWGSGANVLTF. CDR3 in DNA: TGTGCCAGCAGCCGAACTTGGGGCTCTGGGGCCAACGTCCTGACTTTC.

This clonotype has a handful of counts. This rearrangement joins TRBV5-1 to TRBJ2-3; D may correspond to TRBD1 or TRBD2 (5 bases each). V lost 3 bases to trimming and J lost 1 base, with 9 bases between them. CDR1 is SGHRS and CDR2 is YFSETQ in the germline V gene. CDR3 size: 14 residues. The CDR3 spells CASSYVGGTDTQYF. The DNA for the CDR3 is TGCGCCAGCAGCTATGTGGGGGGCACAGATACGCAGTATTTT.

This clonotype was picked up many times. The V call is TRBV6-5, the J call TRBJ2-2; D unresolved. The CDR3 covers 16 residues. CDR1 MNHEY and CDR2 SVGAGI come from the germline V gene. V was shortened by 2 bases and J by 0 bases, with 10 bases between the two germline ends. The CDR3 is CASSYRVVANTGELFF. In nucleotides, the CDR3 is TGTGCCAGCAGTTACAGGGTCGTGGCGAACACCGGGGAGCTGTTTTTT.

This clonotype occurred many times. V gene TRBV5-1 combines with J gene TRBJ2-7, with 7 bases identical to TRBD1. The CDR3 contains 13 residues. Germline CDR1 is SGHRS and CDR2 is YFSETQ. Germline trimming cut 4 bases from V and 6 bases from J; bases unmatched to any gene: 7. DNA for the CDR3: TGCGCCAGCAGCATAGCGACAGGGAGCGAGCAGTACTTC. Translating it yields CASSIATGSEQYF.

This clonotype was recorded many times. V is TRBV29-1 and J is TRBJ2-5, with a weak D call TRBD1 (5 bases). Germline loops: CDR1 SQVTM, CDR2 ANQGSEA. V was cut by 1 base and J by 4 bases, with 13 bases left in between. The CDR3 is made up of 14 amino acids. CDR3: CSVEAGHMGETQYF. CDR3 DNA sequence: TGCAGCGTTGAAGCTGGACACATGGGAGAGACCCAGTACTTC.

This clonotype showed up many times. The V call is TRBV2, the J call TRBJ2-7, with D possibly TRBD2 on 5 matching bases. The germline gives CDR1 SNHLY, CDR2 FYNNEI. Trimming left V 6 bases short and J 3 bases short, with 21 bases between. The CDR3 spans 16 residues. The CDR3 reads CASRNKRSWMIYEQYF. CDR3 sequence (DNA): TGTGCCAGCAGAAATAAGCGGAGCTGGATGATCTACGAGCAGTACTTC. The complete variable domain, with remaining parts taken from reference TRBV2 and TRBJ2-7, reads EPEVTQTPSHQVTQMGQEVILRCVPISNHLYFYWYRQILGQKVEFLVSFYNNEISEKSEIFDDQFSVERPDGSNFTLKIRSTKLEDSAMYFCASRNKRSWMIYEQYFGPGTRLTVT.

This clonotype appeared many times. The rearrangement links TRBV15 to TRBJ1-2; D not certain. Per the germline V gene, CDR1 is LNHNV and CDR2 is YYDKDF (reference sequence). This CDR3 spans 11 amino acids. V gave up 6 bases and J gave up 10 bases, with 12 bases separating them. CDR3 protein: CATSPKPYYTF. CDR3 coding DNA: TGTGCCACCAGTCCGAAGCCGTACTACACCTTC.

The sample holds many counts of this clonotype. The germline gene is not matched at one end of the junction; a read error may be the cause. This chain links TRBV7-2 with TRBJ2-7, with D perhaps matching TRBD2 (5 bases). The CDR3 is made up of 15 amino acids. Germline-derived CDR1 and CDR2 are SGHTA and FQGNSA. The chain's CDR3 is CASSLAPGLSYEQYF. CDR3 DNA: TGTGCCAGCAGCCTAGCCCCAGGTCTCTCCTACGAGCAGTACTTC.

The V and J genes are TRBV25-1 and TRBJ2-2; a possible D gene is TRBD2 (5 bases). The CDR3 runs to 19 residues. Germline loops: CDR1 MGHDK, CDR2 SYGVNS. V was clipped by 0 bases and J by 0 bases, with 17 bases between them. CDR3 coding DNA: TGTGCCAGCAGTGAATATTCGAGCGGACCCACCCCGAACACCGGGGAGCTGTTTTTT. Translation gives CASSEYSSGPTPNTGELFF.

The genes are TRBV28 and TRBJ1-1; 9 bases line up with TRBD1. V dropped 4 bases and J dropped 3; count of bases not matched to a gene: 9. The CDR3 contains 16 residues. Per the germline V gene, CDR1 is MDHEN and CDR2 is SYDVKM. The CDR3 loop reads CASSSGTGMGDTEAFF. The DNA for the CDR3 is TGTGCCAGCAGTTCAGGGACAGGGATGGGGGACACTGAAGCTTTCTTT.

This clonotype was recorded many times. The chain employs TRBV19 and TRBJ2-6; D not certain. This CDR3 is 15 amino acids long. CDR1 LNHDA and CDR2 SQIVND come from the germline V gene (reference sequence). V was clipped by 3 bases and J by 0 bases, with 6 bases between them. CDR3 sequence (DNA): TGTGCCAGTAGTATCCCCCCCTCTGGGGCCAACGTCCTGACTTTC. This encodes CASSIPPSGANVLTF.

In this sample, this clonotype turned up a few times. The rearrangement links TRBV27 to TRBJ2-2; 7 bases line up with TRBD2. Unmatched junction bases numbered 7, after V lost 5 bases and J lost 4 bases. The CDR3 extends over 15 amino acids. Germline lookup yields CDR1 MNHEY and CDR2 SMNVEV (reference sequence). As DNA, the CDR3 is TGTGCCAGCAGTGCGTTTGGGGGGGTCACCGGGGAGCTGTTTTTT. Translation: CASSAFGGVTGELFF.

This clonotype was counted ten times or more. This chain uses TRBV6-2 or TRBV6-3 with TRBJ2-2; D is undetermined. There are 13 residues in the CDR3. The germline V and J ends were trimmed by 6 bases and 1 base, with 6 bases remaining between them. The germline gives CDR1 MNHEY, CDR2 SVGEGT. The CDR3 bases are TGTGCCAGCAGACCCCAGAACACCGGGGAGCTGTTTTTT. It encodes CASRPQNTGELFF.

In its sample, this clonotype was seen many times. CDR3: CATSDSSRGAAYEQYF. CDR3 DNA sequence: TGTGCCACCAGTGACTCATCTCGGGGGGCCGCCTACGAGCAGTACTTC. V usage is TRBV24-1 and J usage is TRBJ2-7, with D possibly being TRBD2 (7 bases). CDR1 and CDR2 from the germline V gene are KGHDR and SFDVKD. V dropped 4 bases and J dropped 2 bases, with 17 bases sitting between them. This CDR3 is 16 amino acids long.

The chain employs TRBV12-3 or TRBV12-4 and TRBJ2-2; the D gene could be TRBD1 or TRBD2 (5 bases each). Deletions cut 10 bases from V and 8 bases from J, with 14 bases between. The CDR3 has 12 residues. The CDR3: CATTAWGGELFF. DNA for the CDR3: TGTGCCACCACCGCCTGGGGGGGGGAGCTGTTTTTT.

This clonotype was counted a few times. The chain recombines TRBV6-1 with TRBJ1-3; D call uncertain. CDR3 length: 11 amino acids. The V end lost 7 bases, the J end lost 8 bases, and 9 bases lay between the germline ends. From germline, CDR1 is MNHNS and CDR2 SASEGT. CDR3 region: CASTAEDTIYF. As DNA, the CDR3 is TGTGCCAGCACCGCTGAGGACACCATATATTTT.

This clonotype was seen only a few times. The chain links TRBV11-1 to TRBJ2-3; TRBD2 matches at 15 bases. CDR3 length: 18 residues. V was clipped by 3 bases and J by 4 bases; unmatched bases: 8. The germline CDR1 and CDR2 sequences are SGHAT and FQDESV (reference sequence). In DNA, the CDR3 is TGTGCCAGCAGCTTCCCGGGACTAGCGGGAGGATATTCAGATACGCAGTATTTT. This sequence encodes CASSFPGLAGGYSDTQYF.

This clonotype was seen many times. The rearrangement joins TRBV19 to TRBJ2-2; D is ambiguous. The CDR3 sequence is 15 residues long. The V and J ends lost 10 bases and 1 base respectively, with 16 bases between them. Looked up from germline, CDR1 is LNHDA and CDR2 is SQIVND (reference sequence). CDR3 sequence reads: CATRTWTMNTGELFF. The DNA for the CDR3 is TGTGCCACCAGAACCTGGACCATGAACACCGGGGAGCTGTTTTTT. The whole variable domain, remainder taken from reference TRBV19 and TRBJ2-2, is DGGITQSPKYLFRKEGQNVTLSCEQNLNHDAMYWYRQDPGQGLRLIYYSQIVNDFQKGDIAEGYSVSREKKESFPLTVTSAQKNPTAFYLCATRTWTMNTGELFFGEGSRLTVL.

This rearrangement joins TRBV4-2 to TRBJ1-5, with D tentatively TRBD1 (5 bases). The CDR3 covers 20 residues. In germline, CDR1 is LGHNA, CDR2 YNFKEQ. The V end lost 3 bases, the J end lost 0 bases, and 24 bases lay between the germline ends. CDR3 region: CASSHMAWGPSGYSNQPQHF. CDR3 DNA: TGTGCCAGCAGCCACATGGCATGGGGCCCCTCCGGGTATAGCAATCAGCCCCAGCATTTT.

V usage is TRBV6-4 and J usage is TRBJ2-3; no clear D gene. This CDR3 comprises 15 residues. CDR1 and CDR2 from the germline V gene are MRHNA and SNTAGT. Trimming removed 0 bases from V and 2 bases from J, with 9 bases in between. CDR3 nucleotide sequence: TGTGCCAGCAGTGACTCGGGCAGCTCCACAGATACGCAGTATTTT. Translating it yields CASSDSGSSTDTQYF.